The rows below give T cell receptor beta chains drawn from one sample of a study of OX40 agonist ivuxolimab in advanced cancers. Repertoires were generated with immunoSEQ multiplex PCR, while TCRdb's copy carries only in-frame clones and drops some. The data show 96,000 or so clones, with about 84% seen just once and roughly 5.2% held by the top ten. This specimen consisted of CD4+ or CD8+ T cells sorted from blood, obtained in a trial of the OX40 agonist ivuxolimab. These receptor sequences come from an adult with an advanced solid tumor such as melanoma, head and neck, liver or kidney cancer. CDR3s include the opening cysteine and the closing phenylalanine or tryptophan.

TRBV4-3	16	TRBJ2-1	CASSQDESLGYNEQFF
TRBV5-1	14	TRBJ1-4	CASSLGGLGEKLFF
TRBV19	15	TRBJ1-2	CASSISTGVSYGYTF
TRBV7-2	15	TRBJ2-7	CASSLRLAGPYEQYF
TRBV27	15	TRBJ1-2	CASSLEGARGYGYTF
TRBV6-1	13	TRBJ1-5	CASSEKGAQPQHF
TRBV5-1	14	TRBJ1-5	CASSPGAGNQPQHF
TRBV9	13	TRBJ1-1	CASSVSDDTEAFF
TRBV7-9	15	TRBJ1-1	CASSLAQGTANEAFF
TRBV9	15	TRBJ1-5	CASSHGDSSNQPQHF
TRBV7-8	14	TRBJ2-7	CASSGRGAPYEQYF
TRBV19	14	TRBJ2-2	CASSIRGPAGELFF
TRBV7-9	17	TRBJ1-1	CASSSHPGRRWGAEAFF
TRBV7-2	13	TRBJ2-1	CASSLVGSAEQFF
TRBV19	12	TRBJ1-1	CASTQTFSEAFF
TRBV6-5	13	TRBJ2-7	CASSRPGLYEQYF
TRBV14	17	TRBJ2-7	CASSQEGIGGRRYEQYF
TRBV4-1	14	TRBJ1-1	CASSQGAANTEAFF
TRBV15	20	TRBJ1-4	CATSRDSFLTDSGVNEKLFF
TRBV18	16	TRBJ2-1	CASSPSLAGSYNEQFF
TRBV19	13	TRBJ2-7	CATSQGASYEQYF
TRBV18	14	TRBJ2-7	CASSPRDKGYEQYF
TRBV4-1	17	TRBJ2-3	CASSQTSGRASTDTQYF
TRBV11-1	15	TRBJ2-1	CASSNVDRADGEQFF
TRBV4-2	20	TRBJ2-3	CASSQPIGTSEDSSTDTQYF
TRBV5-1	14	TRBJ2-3	CASSLGSQGDTQYF
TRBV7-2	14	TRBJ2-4	CASSPPLAGGVQYF
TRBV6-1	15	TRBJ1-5	CASSEATGRGQPQHF
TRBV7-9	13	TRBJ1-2	CASSLLENPPFTF
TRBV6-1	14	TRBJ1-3	CASSQTHSGNTIYF
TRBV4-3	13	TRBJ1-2	CASSHQEGRGYTF
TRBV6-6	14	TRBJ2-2	CASSYSPSTGELFF
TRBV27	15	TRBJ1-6	CASSLSGGLSSPLHF
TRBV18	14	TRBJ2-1	CASSLWGYPGEQFF
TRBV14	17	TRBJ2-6	CASSQVLGASGANVLTF
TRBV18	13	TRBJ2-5	CASSPNPRETQYF
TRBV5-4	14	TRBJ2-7	CASSLQGYSYEQYF
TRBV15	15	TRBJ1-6	CATSRGRGLNSPLHF
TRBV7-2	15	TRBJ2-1	CASSPIVSRHNEQFF
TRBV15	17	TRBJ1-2	CATSRGGQGGTNYGYTF
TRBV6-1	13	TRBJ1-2	CASSDGRVAGYTF
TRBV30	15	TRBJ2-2	CAWRGDRGNTGELFF
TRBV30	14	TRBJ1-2	CAWSSGRAGYGYTF
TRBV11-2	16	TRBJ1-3	CASTLRRTSSGNTIYF